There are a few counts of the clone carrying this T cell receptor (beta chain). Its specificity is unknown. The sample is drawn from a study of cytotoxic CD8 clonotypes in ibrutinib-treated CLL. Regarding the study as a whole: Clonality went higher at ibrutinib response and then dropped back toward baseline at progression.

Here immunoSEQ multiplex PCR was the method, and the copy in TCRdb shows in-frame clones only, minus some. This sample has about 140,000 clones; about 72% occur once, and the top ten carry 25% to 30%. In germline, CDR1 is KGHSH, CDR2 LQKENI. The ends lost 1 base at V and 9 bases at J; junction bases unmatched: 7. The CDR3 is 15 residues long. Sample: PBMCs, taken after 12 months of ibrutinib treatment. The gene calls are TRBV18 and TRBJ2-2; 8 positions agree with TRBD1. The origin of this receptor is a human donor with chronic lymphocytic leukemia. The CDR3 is CASSPRNQGARELFF. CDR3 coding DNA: TGTGCCAGCTCACCACGTAACCAGGGGGCCAGGGAGCTGTTTTTT.